The 20 T cell receptor beta chains presented below share a single source sample, sequenced in a study of regulatory T cells in long-lasting Graves disease. To make TCR beta libraries, researchers used iRepertoire HTBI primers and Arm-PCR of CDR3 regions. TCRdb recomputed calls from the multiplex PCR reads with MiXCR, one row per CDR3 protein. The sample lists 400,000 to 500,000 distinct CDR3 sequences, roughly a fifth occurring once. The time point denotes: persistent/refractory GD, antithyroid drugs over 5 years with positive TRAb. Isolated PBMC RNA provided the starting material for the TCR library. Material: peripheral blood mononuclear cells (PBMCs), obtained when the disease was refractory, from a patient treated with antithyroid drugs. All receptors come from a female donor with Graves disease.

This clonotype appeared a few times. The V gene is TRBV6-1, the J gene TRBJ1-5; 7 bases match TRBD1. V shed 1 base, J shed 7 bases, and the junction held 10 bases outside the gene matches. CDR3 length: 16 residues. Germline CDR1 is MNHNS and CDR2 is SASEGT. DNA for the CDR3: TGTGCCAGCAGTGAAGACCCCGGACAGGTTCGACAGCCCCAGCATTTT. Translated: CASSEDPGQVRQPQHF.

Details on this clonotype: Given a much more abundant clone one base away, this may be a read error. This sequence joins TRBV28 and TRBJ2-7; no firm D call. This CDR3 has 14 amino acids. CDR1 and CDR2 from the germline V gene are MDHEN and SYDVKM. This CDR3 reads CACSTTDEPNEQYF. The CDR3 DNA is TGTGCCTGCAGTACTACAGACGAGCCAAACGAGCAGTACTTC.

The CDR3 nucleotides are TGTGCCAGCTCCCAAAGTGGGGGGACGCAGTATTTT. It specifies CASSQSGGTQYF. The chain carries TRBV2 and TRBJ2-3; the D gene is possibly TRBD2 (6 bases). The CDR3 sequence is 12 residues long. CDR1 is SNHLY and CDR2 is FYNNEI in the germline V gene. V shed 8 bases and J shed 9 bases, with 15 bases lying between them.

J is TRBJ2-6 and V is TRBV15; 7 bases fit TRBD1. This CDR3 region has 18 residues. V shed 0 bases, J shed 0 bases, and the junction held 5 bases outside the gene matches. Per the germline V gene, CDR1 is LNHNV and CDR2 is YYDKDF (reference sequence). The CDR3 sequence is CATSREPGGYSGANVLTF. The CDR3 bases are TGTGCCACCAGCAGAGAACCAGGGGGTTACTCTGGGGCCAACGTCCTGACTTTC.

The rearrangement joins TRBV7-9 to TRBJ2-7; D gene uncertain. The CDR3 sequence is 12 residues long. Germline CDR1 and CDR2: SEHNR and FQNEAQ (reference sequence). The germline V and J ends were trimmed by 11 bases and 5 bases, with 16 bases remaining between them. Here the CDR3 DNA reads TGTGCCTGGAGTGAAGGGAACAACGAGCAGTACTTC. Amino acids: CAWSEGNNEQYF.

The chain uses TRBV7-9 and TRBJ2-2; possible D gene TRBD2, 5 bases. The V gene lost 7 bases and the J gene lost 0 bases, with 12 bases spanning the gap. CDR1 is SEHNR, CDR2 FQNEAQ, per germline (reference sequence). The CDR3 loop spans 15 amino acids. In DNA form, the CDR3 reads TGTGCCAGCACCCCGGAGACTACGAACACCGGGGAGCTGTTTTTT. Translating gives CASTPETTNTGELFF. The entire variable domain, with the rest obtained from reference TRBV7-9 and TRBJ2-2, is as follows: DTGVSQNPRHKITKRGQNVTFRCDPISEHNRLYWYRQTLGQGPEFLTYFQNEAQLEKSRLLSDRFSAERPKGSFSTLEIQRTEQGDSAMYLCASTPETTNTGELFFGEGSRLTVL.

This clonotype has at least ten counts. The gene calls are TRBV28 and TRBJ2-6; no clear D gene. Germline CDR1 reads MDHEN; CDR2 reads SYDVKM. This CDR3 has 16 amino acids. V gave up 0 bases and J gave up 6 bases, with 12 bases separating them. The CDR3 here is CASSLWAPLSANVLTF. CDR3 DNA: TGTGCCAGCAGTTTATGGGCCCCTCTATCGGCCAACGTCCTGACTTTC.

The gene calls are TRBV4-2 and TRBJ2-2, with TRBD1 matching 9 bases. The CDR3 contains 17 residues. Germline V lookup: CDR1 LGHNA, CDR2 YNFKEQ. V trimming: 4 bases; J trimming: 3 bases; junction bases outside the gene matches: 9. The CDR3 nucleotides are TGTGCCAGCAGCCCGAGGGGGACAGGGAGGGACACCGGGGAGCTGTTTTTT. Translation gives CASSPRGTGRDTGELFF.

This chain uses TRBV20-1 with TRBJ2-7, with 9 positions matching TRBD2. Losses at the gene ends were 1 base for V and 3 bases for J; bases not matched to a gene: 4. There are 14 residues in the CDR3. Looked up from germline, CDR1 is DFQATT and CDR2 is SNEGSKA (reference sequence). The CDR3 here is CSARGLAGLYEQYF. CDR3 coding DNA: TGCAGTGCTAGAGGGCTAGCGGGACTCTACGAGCAGTACTTC.

The table lists this clonotype with many counts. The chain employs TRBV28 and TRBJ1-5; D is unresolved. The CDR3 spans 16 residues. The germline CDR1 and CDR2 sequences are MDHEN and SYDVKM. V dropped 6 bases and J dropped 3 bases, with 18 bases sitting between them. CDR3 DNA sequence: TGTGCCAGCAGCCTCACCCTAGGACGGTTCAATCAGCCCCAGCATTTT. It translates to CASSLTLGRFNQPQHF.

Only a few counts were recorded for this clonotype. The chain links TRBV28 to TRBJ2-1; D call uncertain. The CDR3 sequence is 11 residues long. CDR1 and CDR2 (germline): MDHEN, SYDVKM. Trimming took 7 bases from V and 8 from J, leaving 9 bases between them. This chain's CDR3 is CASTDRHEQFF. In DNA form, the CDR3 reads TGTGCCAGCACGGACCGTCATGAGCAGTTCTTC.

The V call is TRBV4-2, the J call TRBJ1-2, with D uncertain. Germline lookup yields CDR1 LGHNA and CDR2 YNFKEQ. This CDR3 is built from 14 residues. The V gene lost 3 bases and the J gene lost 6 bases, with 14 bases spanning the gap. In DNA, the CDR3 is TGTGCCAGCAGCCATATGGATCTCGGGGATGGCTACACCTTC. It yields the protein CASSHMDLGDGYTF.

This clonotype was counted at least ten times. V and J are TRBV11-2 and TRBJ1-2; D uncertain. V lost 6 bases and J 3 bases, leaving 11 bases between the germline ends. The CDR3 runs to 13 residues. Germline CDR1 is SGHAT and CDR2 is FQNNGV. The CDR3 here is CASSSQRDYGYTF. The CDR3, as DNA: TGTGCCAGCAGTTCGCAGAGGGACTATGGCTACACCTTC.

This clonotype was seen only once. In this CDR3 the conserved last residue, phenylalanine or tryptophan, is missing, so a read error is likely. The chain uses TRBV10-1 and TRBJ2-3; D may be TRBD1 (5 bases). Germline V gives CDR1 WNHNN, CDR2 SYGVQD (reference sequence). V was shortened by 0 bases and J by 2 bases, with 9 bases between the two germline ends. This CDR3 contains 15 residues. CDR3 loop: CASSESDSTTDTQYL. DNA of the CDR3: TGCGCCAGCAGTGAGTCTGACAGCACCACAGATACGCAGTATCTT.

This clonotype has at least ten counts. The chain joins TRBV12-3 or TRBV12-4 to TRBJ1-1; D gene uncertain. CDR3 size: 11 residues. Trimming stripped 10 bases from V and 6 bases from J, with 12 bases between. CDR3 DNA sequence: TGTGCCATCACTCAGGTTTCTGAAGCTTTCTTT. Translating it yields CAITQVSEAFF.

V gene TRBV27 combines with J gene TRBJ2-7; tentatively, D is TRBD1 or TRBD2 (5 bases each). V gave up 8 bases and J gave up 3 bases, with 11 bases separating them. Germline V gene sequence: CDR1 MNHEY, CDR2 SMNVEV (reference sequence). This CDR3 is 12 amino acids long. The CDR3 reads CASGWDRYEQYF. The DNA for the CDR3 is TGTGCCAGCGGTTGGGACCGCTACGAGCAGTACTTC.

CDR3: CARRDASLNEQYF. Here the CDR3 DNA reads TGTGCCAGGCGCGATGCATCCTTGAACGAGCAGTACTTC. V and J are TRBV6-1 and TRBJ2-7; no clear D. The CDR3 is made up of 13 amino acids. The germline CDR1 and CDR2 sequences are MNHNS and SASEGT. Trimming took off 9 bases at V and 5 bases at J, with 17 bases between the two ends.

This clonotype has a count of ten or more. The V call is TRBV27, the J call TRBJ2-7, with 8 positions matching TRBD2. Looked up from germline, CDR1 is MNHEY and CDR2 is SMNVEV (reference sequence). CDR3 length equals 12 residues. With V trimmed by 7 bases and J by 7 bases, 6 bases remained unmatched. The CDR3 DNA reads as TGTGCCAGCATCACCCCGGGGGGGGAGCAGTACTTC. Translating it yields CASITPGGEQYF.

The chain recombines TRBV5-4 with TRBJ2-3; 10 nucleotides align to TRBD2. Germline V gene sequence: CDR1 SGHNT, CDR2 YYREEE (reference sequence). With V trimmed by 6 bases and J by 2 bases, 3 bases remained unmatched. This CDR3 comprises 14 residues. The CDR3 nucleotides read TGTGCCAGCACAACTAGCGGGATCACAGATACGCAGTATTTT. Residues: CASTTSGITDTQYF.

This clonotype was seen at least ten times. The CDR3 DNA follows: TGTGCCACAAGTCCCCCTCGACAGCAGCTACAAGAGACCCAGTACTTC. Translated: CATSPPRQQLQETQYF. The J gene is TRBJ2-5, the V gene TRBV24-1; the D gene is possibly TRBD1 (5 bases). The CDR3 spans 16 residues. In germline, CDR1 is KGHDR, CDR2 SFDVKD. V gave up 10 bases and J gave up 2 bases, with 22 bases separating them.